A selection of T cell receptor beta chains follows, all from one sample in a study of T cell responses to AZD1222 COVID-19 vaccine. Sequencing used immunoSEQ multiplex PCR; TCRdb keeps in-frame clones, though not all of them. The sample holds about 160,000 clones; 91% are singletons and the top ten take around 1.8%. Sample: peripheral blood, taken on day 0 of AZD1222 vaccination. These receptors were obtained from an adult in good health. Each CDR3 is given with its conserved first and last residue. D genes are given only for firm matches. For some rows the clone size is stated as once, few or many, or as a class when expanded; others skip it.

D gene	V gene	CDR3 length	J gene	clone size	CDR3 DNA	CDR3 protein
.	TRBV5-1	14	TRBJ2-2	.	TGCGCCAGCAGCTTGGCCCAGGACACCGGGGAGCTGTTTTTT	CASSLAQDTGELFF
.	TRBV3-1/TRBV3-2	13	TRBJ1-1	.	TGTGCCAGCAACCAACAGGGTCGGGCTGAAGCTTTCTTT	CASNQQGRAEAFF
.	TRBV6-2/TRBV6-3	16	TRBJ1-1	once	TGTGCCAGCAGTTACCTCCAGGGCAACCTAGGGGTGGGAGCTTTCTTT	CASSYLQGNLGVGAFF
.	TRBV4-1	15	TRBJ1-2	.	TGCGCCAGCAGCCAAGCTATGCAGGGCAACTATGGCTACACCTTC	CASSQAMQGNYGYTF
.	TRBV9	15	TRBJ2-7	.	TGTGCCAGCAGCGTATCAGGGTTAGGCCCTCCCGAGCAGTACTTC	CASSVSGLGPPEQYF
.	TRBV7-2	13	TRBJ1-6	once	TGTGCCAGCAGCCCTACGACTAGAGGGGTTAACCACTTT	CASSPTTRGVNHF
TRBD1	TRBV19	11	TRBJ2-4	.	TGTGCCAGTAAAGACAGGGACATTCAGTACTTC	CASKDRDIQYF
TRBD1	TRBV28	17	TRBJ1-2	few	TGTGCCAGCAGTTCCCCCCAGGGACAGATTCTTAACTATGGCTACACCTTC	CASSSPQGQILNYGYTF
.	TRBV19	12	TRBJ1-1	.	TGTGCCACTTCCGTTGGTGCCACTGAAGCTTTCTTT	CATSVGATEAFF
.	TRBV5-6	13	TRBJ1-1	.	TGTGCCAGCAGCTTGACCACCTACACTGAAGCTTTCTTT	CASSLTTYTEAFF
.	TRBV6-1	14	TRBJ1-6	.	TGTGCCAGCAGTGAGTCCAGGGTAGGTTCACCCCTCCACTTT	CASSESRVGSPLHF
.	TRBV28	15	TRBJ1-2	.	TGTGCCAGCAGTTTTTTGGGGGGCCTGAACTATGGCTACACCTTC	CASSFLGGLNYGYTF
.	TRBV3-1/TRBV3-2	16	TRBJ1-1	.	TGTGCCAGCAGCCAAGTGGTGACACTAATGAACACTGAAGCTTTCTTT	CASSQVVTLMNTEAFF
.	TRBV15	15	TRBJ1-1	.	TGTGCCACCAGCAGAGATTTGGCTACAACTTATAGGGCTTTCTTT	CATSRDLATTYRAFF
.	TRBV7-2	14	TRBJ2-7	.	TGTGCCAGCGCCGGGACGCAGAGCTCCTACGAGCAGTACTTC	CASAGTQSSYEQYF
.	TRBV28	13	TRBJ2-1	few	TGTGCCAGCATAGGGACGGCCTACAATGAGCAGTTCTTC	CASIGTAYNEQFF
.	TRBV12-3/TRBV12-4	11	TRBJ2-7	.	TGTGCCAGCGGGATAAACTACGAGCAGTACTTC	CASGINYEQYF
.	TRBV24-1	12	TRBJ2-3	.	TGTGCCACCAGTGACTTCCCAGATACGCAGTATTTT	CATSDFPDTQYF
.	TRBV19	11	TRBJ2-7	.	TGTGCCAGTAGTCAGCCCGGCGAGCAGTACTTC	CASSQPGEQYF
.	TRBV3-1/TRBV3-2	14	TRBJ2-5	.	TGTGCCAGCAGCCCTCAGACTAGCCAAGAGACCCAGTACTTC	CASSPQTSQETQYF
TRBD1	TRBV27	15	TRBJ1-3	few	TGTGCCAGCAGTTCGGGACAGGGAATGAGAAACACCATATATTTT	CASSSGQGMRNTIYF
TRBD1	TRBV19	14	TRBJ1-1	.	TGTGCCAGTTCCTACCGGACAGGGAACACTGAAGCTTTCTTT	CASSYRTGNTEAFF
.	TRBV10-1	13	TRBJ2-7	.	TGCGCCAGCAGTGCATCGGGGTTTGGCGAGCAGTACTTC	CASSASGFGEQYF
.	TRBV14	13	TRBJ2-7	.	TGTGCCAGCAGCCCCCGTGGAACCTACGAGCAGTACTTC	CASSPRGTYEQYF
.	TRBV6-5	15	TRBJ1-4	.	TGTGCCAGCAGGGAGACAGTTTACGAGGGTGAAAAACTGTTTTTT	CASRETVYEGEKLFF
TRBD1	TRBV19	14	TRBJ1-2	.	TGTGCCAGTAGCCCAGGGGGGCGTTATTCTGGCTACACCTTC	CASSPGGRYSGYTF
TRBD1	TRBV11-2	15	TRBJ1-4	once	TGTGCCAGCAGCTTCAACAGGGGGCACCCGGAAAAACTGTTTTTT	CASSFNRGHPEKLFF
TRBD1	TRBV27	15	TRBJ2-7	.	TGTGCCAGCAGTCGACTCGGGACAGGGGCCTACGAGCAGTACTTC	CASSRLGTGAYEQYF
.	TRBV6-5	14	TRBJ2-5	once	TGTGCCAGCAGTTACACAGGTTCCCAAAAGACCCAGTACTTC	CASSYTGSQKTQYF
TRBD2	TRBV11-3	13	TRBJ2-7	.	TGTGCCAGCAGCCGGGCCTCGGGAGGAGAGCAGTACTTC	CASSRASGGEQYF
TRBD1	TRBV27	15	TRBJ1-5	.	TGTGCCAGCAGCTTAGGACAGGGAAGAAATCAGCCCCAGCATTTT	CASSLGQGRNQPQHF
TRBD2	TRBV7-2	17	TRBJ2-7	few	TGTGCCAGCAGCTTAGTCCTACTAGCGGGAGAAAGGTACGAGCAGTACTTC	CASSLVLLAGERYEQYF
.	TRBV5-1	14	TRBJ1-1	.	TGCGCCAGCAGCCTGGGACTGGGGGACACTGAAGCTTTCTTT	CASSLGLGDTEAFF
.	TRBV28	15	TRBJ1-5	.	TGTGCCAGCAGTTTGGGAGGCCCAGGGGATCAGCCCCAGCATTTT	CASSLGGPGDQPQHF
.	TRBV27	14	TRBJ1-5	once	TGTGCCAGCAGTTTTCTCGGTAGCAATCAGCCCCAGCATTTT	CASSFLGSNQPQHF
.	TRBV27	13	TRBJ2-5	.	TGTGCCAGCAGTGTCCGGGGGCAAGAGACCCAGTACTTC	CASSVRGQETQYF
.	TRBV10-3	11	TRBJ2-7	.	TGTGCCATCAGTGATGGCCACGAGCAGTACTTC	CAISDGHEQYF
.	TRBV4-1	14	TRBJ1-1	.	TGCGCCAGCAGCCAAGATCAGTCGGTTTCTGAAGCTTTCTTT	CASSQDQSVSEAFF
.	TRBV3-1/TRBV3-2	12	TRBJ1-2	few	TGTGCCAGCAGCCCCGGACCCTATGGCTACACCTTC	CASSPGPYGYTF
.	TRBV25-1	18	TRBJ1-1	once	TGTGCCAGCAGTGAATTCTTTGGAGGGGATTTTTCGAACACTGAAGCTTTCTTT	CASSEFFGGDFSNTEAFF
TRBD1	TRBV19	19	TRBJ1-2	.	TGTGCCAGTACCTCCCAAGGGAGGTCAGGGGGCGCCCCAAAGGATGGCTACACCTTC	CASTSQGRSGGAPKDGYTF
TRBD2	TRBV4-3	15	TRBJ2-1	.	TGCGCCAGCAGCCAGGATAGCGGGAGTTTAAATGAGCAGTTCTTC	CASSQDSGSLNEQFF
.	TRBV2	13	TRBJ1-2	.	TGTGCCAGCAGTCAAAGAGGGGAAAATGGCTACACCTTC	CASSQRGENGYTF
.	TRBV27	14	TRBJ2-2	.	TGTGCCAGCAGTTTATTTTGGGACACCGGGGAGCTGTTTTTT	CASSLFWDTGELFF
.	TRBV19	12	TRBJ1-5	.	TGTGCCAGTAGTATTCTCGTGGGGCCCCAGCATTTT	CASSILVGPQHF
.	TRBV19	16	TRBJ2-6	once	TGTGCCAGTAGTATTCCCACACCCTCTGGGGCCAACGTCCTGACTTTC	CASSIPTPSGANVLTF
.	TRBV5-1	16	TRBJ1-1	.	TGCGCTACGACCCTGGCGGGGACGGGAAAGAACACTGAAGCTTTCTTT	CATTLAGTGKNTEAFF
TRBD1	TRBV6-5	13	TRBJ2-7	.	TGTGCCAGCACCGGACAGGGCACCAACGAGCAGTACTTC	CASTGQGTNEQYF
.	TRBV9	14	TRBJ2-7	.	TGTGCCAGCAGCGTAGCCCTAGGGGTCCACGAGCAGTACTTC	CASSVALGVHEQYF
.	TRBV15	13	TRBJ1-2	once	TGTGCCACCAGGCCGACAGATAACTATGGCTACACCTTC	CATRPTDNYGYTF
.	TRBV2	12	TRBJ1-2	.	TGTGCCAGCAGCTTAGGGGGGTATGGCTACACCTTC	CASSLGGYGYTF
TRBD1	TRBV10-3	14	TRBJ2-5	.	TGTGCCATCAGTGACGACAGGGGGCAAGAGACCCAGTACTTC	CAISDDRGQETQYF
TRBD2	TRBV6-2/TRBV6-3	14	TRBJ2-7	.	TGTGCCAGCAGTGACCACGGCGGGGGCTACGAGCAGTACTTC	CASSDHGGGYEQYF
TRBD1	TRBV6-2/TRBV6-3	16	TRBJ2-5	once	TGTGCCAGCAGTTCACTTACAGGGGGCGTGGGAGAGACCCAGTACTTC	CASSSLTGGVGETQYF